This T cell receptor (beta chain) is from a study of T cell responses to AZD1222 COVID-19 vaccine. Study findings and constraints: Epitopes outside B.1.351 and B.1.1.7 mutated regions reportedly drew nearly half of spike TCRs.

With regard to this clone: The target antigen is unknown.

Some clones are missing from TCRdb's copy, which holds only in-frame ones; the method was immunoSEQ multiplex PCR. The table shows tens of thousands of clones, with roughly 84% occurring only once. The germline gives CDR1 SGHDT, CDR2 YYEEEE. V lost 4 bases to trimming and J lost 8 bases, with 15 bases between them. The CDR3 has 14 amino acids. The sequence was obtained from an adult in good health. The chain joins TRBV5-6 to TRBJ1-4; D may be TRBD1 (5 bases). The sequencing here drew on peripheral blood, taken on day 0 of MenACWY control vaccination. CDR3 nucleotides: TGTGCCAGCAGCCGTAGGGTTTCAGGGGAAAAACTGTTTTTT. Amino acids: CASSRRVSGEKLFF.